What follows is one TCR beta chain and its context. Its antigen is still unknown. This record comes from a study of CD8 T cells in ankylosing spondylitis. General observations from the study: Reportedly, matched ankylosing spondylitis synovial fluid was significantly enriched for disease-linked clones. A motif of roughly 8 highly homologous TCR beta variants was seen as apparently characteristic of ankylosing spondylitis blood. A subset of motif variants has previously been described in the synovial fluid and blood of reactive arthritis.

MiXCR, applied by TCRdb to the 5' RACE reads, yields one record per CDR3 protein. The sample includes about 360,000 distinct CDR3 sequences, more than 20% of them seen just once. The germline V and J ends were trimmed by 0 bases and 5 bases, with 11 bases remaining between them. The CDR3 runs 13 residues. Germline-derived CDR1 and CDR2 are SQVTM and ANQGSEA. The TCR originated in a male donor with ankylosing spondylitis or in good health (not recorded which). The J gene is TRBJ2-7, the V gene TRBV29-1; unclear D gene. The sequenced sample consisted of blood, either unsorted or a sorted T cell fraction (not recorded which). The CDR3 DNA sequence: TGCAGCGTTGAAGACCGTGACATCCACGAGCAGTACTTC. Translating it yields CSVEDRDIHEQYF.